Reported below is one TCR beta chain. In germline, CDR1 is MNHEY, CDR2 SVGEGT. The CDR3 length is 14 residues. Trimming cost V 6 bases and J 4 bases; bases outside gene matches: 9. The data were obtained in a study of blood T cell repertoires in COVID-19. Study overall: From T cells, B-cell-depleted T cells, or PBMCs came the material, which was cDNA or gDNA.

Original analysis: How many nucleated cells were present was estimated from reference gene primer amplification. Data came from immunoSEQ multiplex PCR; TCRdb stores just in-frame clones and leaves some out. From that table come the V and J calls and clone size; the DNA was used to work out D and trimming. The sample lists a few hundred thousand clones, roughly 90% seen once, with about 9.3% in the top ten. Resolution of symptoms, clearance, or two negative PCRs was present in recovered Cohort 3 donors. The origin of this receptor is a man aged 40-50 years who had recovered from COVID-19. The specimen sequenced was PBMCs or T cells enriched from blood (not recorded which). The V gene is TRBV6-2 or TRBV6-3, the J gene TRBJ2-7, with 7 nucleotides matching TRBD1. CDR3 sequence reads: CASSRDSPWYEQYF. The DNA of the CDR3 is TGTGCCAGCAGCCGGGACAGTCCTTGGTACGAGCAGTACTTC.